Listed below are T cell receptor beta chains from one sample, sequenced in a study of blood T cell repertoires in COVID-19. Using immunoSEQ multiplex PCR, the repertoire was profiled, and TCRdb retains in-frame clones only, with some absent. The sample consists of 350,000 to 450,000 clones, nearly 90% of them appearing once. Sample: PBMCs or T cells enriched from blood (not recorded which). Receptors were obtained from a woman younger than 30 who had been exposed to COVID-19. Each CDR3 is given with its conserved first and last residue. D genes are given only for firm matches. Size is omitted from some rows. Given values are once, few, many or a class for expanded clones.

j_call | v_call | d_call | clone_size | cdr3_nt | cdr3_aa
TRBJ2-1 | TRBV19 | TRBD2 | - | TGTGCCAGTAGTTTAAAAACTAGCGGGAGGGTTCGCGATGAGCAGTTCTTC | CASSLKTSGRVRDEQFF
TRBJ2-1 | TRBV13 | TRBD1 | - | TGTGCCAGCCCCATTGGACAGGGTGAGCAGTTCTTC | CASPIGQGEQFF
TRBJ1-5 | TRBV5-6 | - | - | TGTGCCAGCAGCTCACAGGGACGGAGCAATCAGCCCCAGCATTTT | CASSSQGRSNQPQHF
TRBJ1-1 | TRBV18 | - | - | TGTGCCAGCTCACCAGCCGGGGGGGGAATGAACACTGAAGCTTTCTTT | CASSPAGGGMNTEAFF
TRBJ2-3 | TRBV10-1 | TRBD2 | - | TGCGCCAGCAGTGATAGCGGGACCCGCACAGATACGCAGTATTTT | CASSDSGTRTDTQYF
TRBJ2-7 | TRBV28 | - | - | TGTGCCAGCAGTCTCCCAGGGCAGGGCCTCTACGAGCAGTACTTC | CASSLPGQGLYEQYF
TRBJ1-1 | TRBV18 | - | - | TGTGCCAGCTCACCACTTGGGCAGCTTAACACTGAAGCTTTCTTT | CASSPLGQLNTEAFF
TRBJ2-1 | TRBV3-1/TRBV3-2 | TRBD2 | - | TGTGCCAGCAGCCTGGGACTAGCGGGTTACAATGAGCAGTTCTTC | CASSLGLAGYNEQFF
TRBJ1-4 | TRBV3-1/TRBV3-2 | TRBD1 | - | TGTGCCAGCAGCCAATCGGCCGGGACAGGGGAAAAACTGTTTTTT | CASSQSAGTGEKLFF
TRBJ2-7 | TRBV28 | TRBD1 | once | TGTGCCAGCAGCCAGACAGGGCCTCCCTACGAGCAGTACTTC | CASSQTGPPYEQYF
TRBJ1-1 | TRBV4-1 | - | - | TGCGCCAGCAGCCAAGACGGACTGGGGTGGAGGAACACTGAAGCTTTCTTT | CASSQDGLGWRNTEAFF
TRBJ2-3 | TRBV7-2 | TRBD1 | - | TGTGCCAGCAGCTTAGGACAGGGTTGGAGCACAGATACGCAGTATTTT | CASSLGQGWSTDTQYF
TRBJ2-1 | TRBV10-3 | TRBD2 | - | TGTGCCATCAGGCCGGGACTAGCGGGAGTGGGGGTTTACAATGAGCAGTTCTTC | CAIRPGLAGVGVYNEQFF
TRBJ1-6 | TRBV20-1 | TRBD1 | - | TGCAGTGCTAGTCCGACAGGGGAATTACCCCTCCACTTT | CSASPTGELPLHF